This T cell receptor beta chain was recorded in a study of shared T cell receptors in the human thymus (dated by TCRdb to the early 2020s). The study in broad terms: The study investigated the way shared, self-reactive T-cell receptor alpha chains are produced in the human thymus.

Receptor libraries were prepared by the immunoSEQ multiplex PCR assay. Here the immuneACCESS table is served through TCRdb, limited to in-frame sequences with V and J called. Missing clones are a known gap in these copies; in checked studies unresolved V genes cover under half, and the rest lacks a known reason. The sample table records some 720,000 clones; 88% of these occur just once. Together, the top ten hold about 0.01% of the sample. Taken from cysteine to phenylalanine, the CDR3 has 16 residues. Only the CDR3 portion is preserved as DNA: 48 bases, with reading frame beginning at the first base. Via the germline V gene, CDR1 is SGHTS and CDR2 YDEGEE. V loses 2 bases, J loses 3 bases, and the germline ends lie 14 bases apart. This clone appeared a single time. What this receptor recognizes is not known. Base qualities are not recorded, but no much larger clone differs from it by a single base.

The data were also submitted as part of a second study, on human thymus T cells. The second study's authors report: In Finland, the donors were immunologically healthy infants who were having open corrective cardiac surgery for congenital heart defects. Thymus tissue was collected as surgical resects that were removed during corrective cardiac surgery. Usage of V and J gene segments appeared to be biased in both the thymic and the peripheral blood repertoires. Highly overlapping thymic TCR repertoires among unrelated individuals were reported in the related research. The study characterized TCR alpha and beta repertoires from under 10 infant thymus samples and a few related peripheral blood samples. The infant donors were roughly 7 to 244 days old, and the cohort included six or seven males and two females. Thymocytes were mechanically released from the tissue and were stored as pellets of roughly 9-33 million cells at -70 degrees C. A QIAsymphony instrument was used to extract genomic DNA from frozen cell pellets. TCRB and TCRAD loci were amplified from a standardized quantity of quality-controlled genomic DNA using the immunoSEQ multiplex PCR assay. Amplicons spanned the V(D)J region at a length sufficient to cover the CDR3 and identify V and J genes. The amplicons were sequenced on an Illumina platform via the commercial immunoSEQ service. Corrections for primer bias and sequencing errors followed previously described methods, while TCRAD and TCRB definitions were based on the IMGT database. The repertoires were analysed using immunoSEQ Analyzer 3.0 and VDJTools for basic statistics, V/J segment usage, diversity estimates, rarefaction and pairwise overlap. Chao1, ChaoE, Efron-Thisted, Shannon and inverse Simpson indices were used to estimate diversity, which was also estimated on datasets down-sampled to the smallest sample. For repertoire overlap, CDR3 nucleotide sequence, V gene and J gene had to match strictly, and clustering was done by Jaccard-based multidimensional scaling. On average, thymus samples yielded roughly 770,000 unique TCRB clonotypes, whereas blood samples yielded around 88,000.

The material sequenced was thymocytes. The receptor chain draws on TRBV5-8 and TRBJ1-4; the D gene is not confidently resolved. This sequence originates from a boy in the first two years of life with a congenital heart defect. Donor details come from another sample of the same person, matched by shared clones. CDR3 reads: CASSFGRVSANEKLFF. The DNA sequence is as follows: TGTGCCAGCAGCTTCGGTCGAGTGTCGGCTAATGAAAAACTGTTTTTT.